Presented here are 5 T cell receptor beta chains from one specimen sequenced in a study of identical twins' blood T cells. TCRdb analysed the 5' RACE reads with MiXCR anew, one entry per CDR3 protein. Among 300,000 to 450,000 distinct CDR3 sequences, over 25% were seen once, and the ten largest hold 5.5% to 6.5%. Sequencing was carried out using PBMCs. The receptors come from a woman between 18 and 50 years old in good health.

The chain employs TRBV10-3 and TRBJ1-6; 7 bases match TRBD1. Trimming removed 3 bases from V and 7 bases from J; junction bases left unmatched: 3. This CDR3 region has 14 residues. Germline V gene sequence: CDR1 ENHRY, CDR2 SYGVKD. The CDR3 protein is CAISDGTANSPLHF. CDR3 in DNA: TGTGCCATCAGTGACGGGACAGCGAATTCACCCCTCCACTTT.

This clonotype was detected only a few times. J is TRBJ2-7 and V is TRBV6-5; TRBD1 matches 7 bases. Trimming took 0 bases from V and 3 from J; bases not matched to a gene: 2. CDR3 length: 14 amino acids. Germline lookup yields CDR1 MNHEY and CDR2 SVGAGI. Here the CDR3 reads CASSYSTGVYEQYF. CDR3 coding DNA: TGTGCCAGCAGTTACTCCACAGGGGTCTACGAGCAGTACTTC.

A single count supports this clonotype. For the CDR3, the DNA is TGTGCCAGCAGTACCGGACAGGGGGCGAACACTGAAGCTTTCTTT. Translating gives CASSTGQGANTEAFF. This chain connects TRBV6-6 to TRBJ1-1; 11 bases match TRBD1. The CDR3 covers 15 residues. Trimming at V came to 5 bases and at J to 1 base, leaving 3 bases not matched to a gene. Per germline, CDR1 MNHNY and CDR2 SVGAGI (reference sequence).

J is TRBJ1-4 and V is TRBV29-1; D remains ambiguous. The V gene lost 4 bases and the J gene lost 8 bases, with 11 bases spanning the gap. Germline-derived CDR1 and CDR2 are SQVTM and ANQGSEA. This CDR3 region has 12 residues. CDR3 sequence (DNA): TGCAGCGTTGGGACTCCCTGGGAAAAACTGTTTTTT. Residues: CSVGTPWEKLFF.

The genes are TRBV12-5 and TRBJ1-1, with D hard to call. CDR3 size: 15 residues. Germline V gene sequence: CDR1 LGHNT, CDR2 FRNRAP. Trimming took off 5 bases at V and 1 base at J, with 14 bases between the two ends. The CDR3 nucleotides are TGTGCTAGTGGTCCCTACGCTCAGAAGAACACTGAAGCTTTCTTT. Protein product: CASGPYAQKNTEAFF.